A selection of T cell receptor beta chains follows, all from one sample in a study of naive and memory T cell subsets. MiXCR, run by TCRdb on the UMI-ligation and nested PCR reads, gives a single entry per CDR3 protein. The data show under 35,000 distinct CDR3 sequences, with roughly 7.3% seen just once and approximately 3.3% held by the top ten. This specimen was skin, taken from a tuberculin skin test site. Receptor source: an adult in good health. CDR3s include the opening cysteine and the closing phenylalanine or tryptophan. The D gene is left open where the match is weak. Expanded clones are given a class, and other clones once, few, many or no size at all.

J gene	D gene	V gene	clone size	CDR3 DNA	CDR3 protein
TRBJ1-1	TRBD1	TRBV12-3/TRBV12-4	many	TGTGCCAGCAGCTCGGGACAGGGATGGGATACTGAAGCTTTCTTT	CASSSGQGWDTEAFF
TRBJ2-7	TRBD2	TRBV6-1	many	TGTGCCAGCAGTACTAGCGGGTCTGGGGACGAGCAGTACTTC	CASSTSGSGDEQYF
TRBJ1-1	NA	TRBV20-1	many	TGCAGTGCTAGAGAGGGGGCGCGTACTGAAGCTTTCTTT	CSAREGARTEAFF
TRBJ1-5	NA	TRBV7-9	many	TGTGCCAGCAGCCCCTTGATTAGCAATCAGCCCCAGCATTTT	CASSPLISNQPQHF
TRBJ1-1	TRBD1	TRBV7-8	many	TGTGCCAGCAGCTTAGAGGGGACAGGGTTTCGGCCTCGGACTGAAGCTTTCTTT	CASSLEGTGFRPRTEAFF
TRBJ2-7	NA	TRBV7-2	many	TGTGCCAGCAGCCCACCCGACTACGAGCAGTACTTC	CASSPPDYEQYF
TRBJ1-4	TRBD1	TRBV20-1	many	TGCAGTGCACCCGCAGGGGGCAGAGAAAAACTGTTTTTT	CSAPAGGREKLFF
TRBJ2-7	NA	TRBV12-3/TRBV12-4	many	TGTGCCAGCAGTCACCGAAACCACTACGAGCAGTACTTC	CASSHRNHYEQYF
TRBJ2-3	TRBD1	TRBV6-5	many	TGTGCCAGCAGTTCGTACAGGGGATTTAGCACAGATACGCAGTATTTT	CASSSYRGFSTDTQYF
TRBJ2-7	TRBD1	TRBV20-1	many	TGCAGTGCGAAACCGGGACAGGGGACTCCCCACGAGCAGTACTTC	CSAKPGQGTPHEQYF
TRBJ2-3	NA	TRBV6-4	many	TGTGCCAGCAGTGACTCCCCGGAGATTAGCACAGATACGCAGTATTTT	CASSDSPEISTDTQYF
TRBJ1-1	TRBD1	TRBV29-1	many	TGCAGCGTCTATACCGGGACAGGTAACACTGAAGCTTTCTTT	CSVYTGTGNTEAFF
TRBJ2-5	NA	TRBV27	many	TGTGCCAGCAGTTTTCCCCAAGAGACCCAGTACTTC	CASSFPQETQYF
TRBJ1-3	NA	TRBV19	few	TGTGCCAGTAGTCCCTCGGTGCTAAAGGGAAACACCATATATTTT	CASSPSVLKGNTIYF
TRBJ1-2	NA	TRBV2	few	TGTGCCAGCAGTCCAACCGGAGGGAACTATGGCTACACCTTC	CASSPTGGNYGYTF
TRBJ1-2	NA	TRBV7-9	NA	TGTGCCAGCAGCTTTGAGACACGGCATGGCTACACCTTC	CASSFETRHGYTF
TRBJ2-7	TRBD2	TRBV7-2	NA	TGTGCCAGCAGTGGGGGAGCGGGGGGAAACTACGAGCAGTACTTC	CASSGGAGGNYEQYF
TRBJ2-1	TRBD2	TRBV5-4	many	TGTGCCAGCAGATCCGACTTTCGCGGGGGGGCCAATGAGCAGTTCTTC	CASRSDFRGGANEQFF
TRBJ2-1	NA	TRBV28	many	TGTGCCAGCAGTCCGAACCCTGGGGGGGGGCGGATTTACAATGAGCAGTTCTTC	CASSPNPGGGRIYNEQFF